The present TCR beta chain was sequenced within a study of cytomegalovirus exposure and HLA in healthy donors. Data came from immunoSEQ multiplex PCR; TCRdb stores just in-frame clones and leaves some out. The sample yields some 290,000 clones, over 75% seen once. The CDR3 length is 15 residues. V was trimmed by 3 bases and J by 4 bases, leaving 15 bases between them. The germline V gene encodes CDR1 MGHDK and CDR2 SYGVNS. The genes are TRBV25-1 and TRBJ1-1, with a weak D call TRBD1 (5 bases). This TCR derives from a man aged 25 to 40 in good health and CMV-seronegative. The sequencing input was PBMCs. DNA for the CDR3: TGTGCCAGCAGTGAGCTTGGGGGGGGGAGCACTGAAGCTTTCTTT. This translates into CASSELGGGSTEAFF.